The source of this T cell receptor beta chain is a study of blood T cell repertoires in COVID-19. The data were produced by immunoSEQ multiplex PCR, yet TCRdb's version contains in-frame clones alone and is incomplete. The data hold approximately 140,000 clones, with around 87% observed a single time. Trimming at V came to 1 base and at J to 7 bases, leaving 8 bases not matched to a gene. The CDR3 is 16 amino acids. The germline V gene has CDR1 SGHRS and CDR2 YFSETQ. The chain has TRBV5-1 and TRBJ2-2; 9 bases align to TRBD2. Sample: peripheral blood. The receptor comes from a woman in her 40s with acute or convalescent COVID-19. The CDR3 sequence: CASSLNSGSRNGELFF. CDR3 DNA sequence: TGCGCCAGCAGCTTGAATAGCGGGAGTCGGAACGGGGAGCTGTTTTTT.